A single sample gave rise to the 5 T cell receptor beta chains below, sequenced in a study of T cells expressing NK-cell markers. TCRdb re-called the 5' RACE reads; one entry per CDR3 protein, DNA not given. Its listing shows about 450,000 distinct CDR3 sequences. The sample consisted of blood T cells: a sorted CD56 or NKG2C T cell subset, CD4+ or CD8+ T cells, or bulk PBMC T cells (not recorded which). These TCRs come from a woman between 18 and 70 years old in good health.

This sequence joins TRBV6-2 or TRBV6-3 and TRBJ2-1; the D call of TRBD1 rests on TCRdb alone, since no DNA is present to check it. Germline CDR1 reads MNHEY; CDR2 reads SVGEGT. This CDR3 has 11 amino acids. The CDR3 spells CASSLPGSTFF.

This chain uses TRBV7-9 with TRBJ2-2; TCRdb lists TRBD1, though no DNA is available to test this call. Per the germline V gene, CDR1 is SEHNR and CDR2 is FQNEAQ (reference sequence). This CDR3 spans 15 amino acids. The chain's CDR3 is CASSVGQGNTGELFF.

V gene TRBV12-3 or TRBV12-4 combines with J gene TRBJ2-3. The CDR3 is 12 residues long. The CDR3 sequence: CASTASTDTQYF.

The rearrangement links TRBV7-3 to TRBJ2-1; TCRdb selects TRBD1, and the lack of DNA leaves this call unchecked. Germline V gene data show CDR1 as SGHTA and CDR2 as FQGTGA. The length of the CDR3 is 13 residues. CDR3 loop: CASSLGTTNEQFF.

The V and J genes are TRBV6-2 or TRBV6-3 and TRBJ2-3; TCRdb's assignment of TRBD1 cannot be checked, as there is no DNA. Germline assignment: CDR1 MNHEY and CDR2 SVGEGT. The CDR3 length is 14 residues. The CDR3: CASSSLDHADTQYF.